Following are 10 T cell receptor beta chains from one sample sequenced in a study of T cell responses to AZD1222 COVID-19 vaccine. Only in-frame clones appear in the TCRdb table, and some are missing; sequencing was by immunoSEQ multiplex PCR. Of approximately 190,000 clones listed, under 95% are singletons. Sequences were derived from peripheral blood, sampled on day 0 of AZD1222 vaccination. The receptors come from an adult in good health.

This chain links TRBV9 with TRBJ2-7, with 8 bases identical to TRBD2. This CDR3 is 16 amino acids long. Germline CDR1 and CDR2: SGDLS and YYNGEE. Losses at the gene ends were 0 bases for V and 2 bases for J; bases not matched to a gene: 7. For the CDR3, the DNA is TGTGCCAGCAGCGTAGGCGGAACGGGGGGGACCTACGAGCAGTACTTC. The encoded protein is CASSVGGTGGTYEQYF.

This chain uses TRBV7-8 with TRBJ2-4, with a possible D match to TRBD2 (6 bases). Germline CDR1 SGHVS, CDR2 FQNEAQ. Deletions cut 4 bases from V and 9 bases from J, with 13 bases between. The CDR3 is 13 residues long. CDR3 sequence: CASSYLGGSIQYF. CDR3 DNA: TGTGCCAGCAGCTACCTGGGGGGATCCATTCAGTACTTC.

The CDR3 DNA follows: TGTGCCAGCAGGTCTGGGGCCAACGTCCTGACTTTC. This gives the protein CASRSGANVLTF. V is TRBV27 and J is TRBJ2-6; D gene ambiguous. The CDR3 length is 12 residues. Trimming took off 6 bases at V and 1 base at J, with 1 base between the two ends. In germline, CDR1 is MNHEY, CDR2 SMNVEV (reference sequence).

The chain's CDR3 is CASRPASLYGYTF. Here the CDR3 DNA reads TGCGCCAGCAGACCGGCCTCCCTATATGGCTACACCTTC. The chain recombines TRBV5-1 with TRBJ1-2; no clear D gene. The CDR3 consists of 13 residues. Trimming pared 5 bases from V and 5 bases from J, leaving 13 bases between. Germline loops: CDR1 SGHRS, CDR2 YFSETQ.

The genes are TRBV3-1 (or the pseudogene TRBV3-2) and TRBJ2-7, with 11 bases that match TRBD1. CDR3 length: 16 residues. Looked up from germline, CDR1 is LGHDT and CDR2 is YNNKEL (reference sequence). With 0 bases clipped from V and 12 bases from J, the junction kept 13 bases outside the gene matches. The CDR3 reads CASSQDNPWGQGVLYF. The CDR3 DNA reads as TGTGCCAGCAGCCAAGATAACCCTTGGGGACAGGGGGTCTTGTACTTC.

This clone was seen just once. The V and J genes are TRBV3-1 (or the pseudogene TRBV3-2) and TRBJ2-1; D is possibly TRBD1 or TRBD2 (6 bases each). Trimming stripped 1 base from V and 7 bases from J, with 14 bases between. The V gene's germline CDR1 is LGHDT and CDR2 YNNKEL (reference sequence). The CDR3 has 15 amino acids. The CDR3 bases are TGTGCCAGCAGCCAAGCGGGGGCGACCGGAAATGAGCAGTTCTTC. This gives the protein CASSQAGATGNEQFF.

About this clone itself: Other DNA sequences within the sample encode an identical CDR3. This sequence joins TRBV10-3 and TRBJ2-1, with 8 bases fitting TRBD2. The CDR3 is made up of 15 amino acids. With 3 bases clipped from V and 4 bases from J, the junction kept 5 bases outside the gene matches. Per the germline V gene, CDR1 is ENHRY and CDR2 is SYGVKD. The CDR3 spells CAISDSGGSYNEQFF. DNA for the CDR3: TGTGCCATCAGTGACAGCGGGGGCTCATACAATGAGCAGTTCTTC.

J is TRBJ1-2 and V is TRBV7-9; D is uncertain. Germline V gene sequence: CDR1 SEHNR, CDR2 FQNEAQ (reference sequence). This CDR3 is built from 11 residues. The ends were cut back, 11 bases at V and 2 bases at J, with 9 bases in the middle. The DNA for the CDR3 is TGTGCCTCGAAGGGCAACTATGGCTACACCTTC. Protein sequence: CASKGNYGYTF. The variable domain in full, with the rest retrieved from reference TRBV7-9 and TRBJ1-2, is DTGVSQNPRHKITKRGQNVTFRCDPISEHNRLYWYRQTLGQGPEFLTYFQNEAQLEKSRLLSDRFSAERPKGSFSTLEIQRTEQGDSAMYLCASKGNYGYTFGSGTRLTVV.

The rearrangement joins TRBV4-2 to TRBJ2-1, with 8 bases that match TRBD2. CDR1 and CDR2 (germline): LGHNA, YNFKEQ. The length of the CDR3 is 14 residues. The J segment lost 5 bases and the V segment lost 8 bases, leaving 8 bases of the junction unmatched. The CDR3 loop reads CASGTSGPNNEQFF. In DNA form, the CDR3 reads TGTGCCAGCGGCACTAGCGGCCCCAACAATGAGCAGTTCTTC.

This rearrangement joins TRBV7-8 to TRBJ2-7, with D perhaps matching TRBD2 (6 bases). V lost 1 base to trimming and J lost 2 bases, with 12 bases between them. The CDR3 sequence is 15 residues long. Germline assignment: CDR1 SGHVS and CDR2 FQNEAQ. CDR3 region: CASSLGGGGTYEQYF. The CDR3 DNA is TGTGCCAGCAGCTTAGGTGGCGGCGGGACCTACGAGCAGTACTTC.